These 29 T cell receptor beta chains were sequenced from one sample in a study of cytomegalovirus exposure and HLA in healthy donors. With 60 Vbeta and 13 Jbeta primers, the PCR was carried out. The repertoire was sequenced with immunoSEQ multiplex PCR; TCRdb's copy has only in-frame clones and lacks some. Among roughly 150,000 clones listed, more than 65% were seen once. The sample consisted of PBMCs. The receptors derive from a man aged 25 to 40 in good health and CMV-seropositive.

This clone was counted a few times. The CDR3 nucleotides are TGTGCCAGCAGTCGACAGGGGGCAGGTAATTCACCCCTCCACTTT. As protein: CASSRQGAGNSPLHF. This chain links TRBV2 with TRBJ1-6; 10 bases fit TRBD1. Germline V gives CDR1 SNHLY, CDR2 FYNNEI. J gave up 6 bases and V 5 bases, and 4 bases lay outside the gene matches. The length of the CDR3 is 15 residues.

The chain is built from TRBV25-1 and TRBJ1-5; 7 bases fit TRBD1. Germline CDR1 MGHDK, CDR2 SYGVNS. The J segment lost 5 bases and the V segment lost 6 bases, leaving 4 bases of the junction unmatched. CDR3 size: 13 residues. The CDR3 DNA follows: TGTGCCAGCAGACAGGGGAACTATCAGCCCCAGCATTTT. Translated: CASRQGNYQPQHF. Full variable domain (remainder filled in from reference TRBV25-1 and TRBJ1-5): EADIYQTPRYLVIGTGKKITLECSQTMGHDKMYWYQQDPGMELHLIHYSYGVNSTEKGDLSSESTVSRIRTEHFPLTLESARPSHTSQYLCASRQGNYQPQHFGDGTRLSIL.

The V call is TRBV15, the J call TRBJ1-5; TRBD1 matches at 7 bases. CDR3 length: 17 residues. The junction had 8 bases not matched to a gene; V was cut back by 2 bases and J by 1 base. Germline loops: CDR1 LNHNV, CDR2 YYDKDF (reference sequence). DNA for the CDR3: TGTGCCACCAGCAGAAGTCCCTGGACAGGCAGCAATCAGCCCCAGCATTTT. It translates to CATSRSPWTGSNQPQHF.

This clone was recorded a few times. The chain is built from TRBV19 and TRBJ1-5; perhaps TRBD1 as D (6 bases). In germline, CDR1 is LNHDA, CDR2 SQIVND (reference sequence). The V and J ends lost 3 bases and 4 bases respectively, with 13 bases between them. CDR3 length: 15 amino acids. The CDR3 DNA is TGTGCCAGTAGTATCCCAGGGGCCAAGAATCAGCCCCAGCATTTT. It encodes CASSIPGAKNQPQHF.

As regards this clone: The junction shows a germline mismatch at one end, possibly a read error. The chain employs TRBV13 and TRBJ2-6, with D perhaps matching TRBD1 (5 bases). The CDR3 covers 16 residues. Germline CDR1 PRHDT, CDR2 FYEKMQ (reference sequence). The CDR3 region is CASSFSQLSGANGLTF. The DNA of the CDR3 is TGTGCCAGCAGCTTTTCACAGCTCTCTGGGGCCAACGGCCTGACTTTC.

J is TRBJ2-5 and V is TRBV5-4, with 9 bases that match TRBD1. The CDR3 sequence is 14 residues long. CDR1 and CDR2 (germline): SGHNT, YYREEE (reference sequence). V shed 1 base and J 11 bases; nucleotides not matched to a gene: 9. CDR3 DNA: TGTGCCAGCAGCTTGCTAGGGACAGGGCGGGAGCAGTACTTC. Its protein is CASSLLGTGREQYF.

The V and J genes are TRBV6-4 and TRBJ2-3; TRBD2 matches at 9 bases. The CDR3 loop spans 13 amino acids. The ends lost 10 bases at V and 6 bases at J; junction bases unmatched: 8. CDR1 MRHNA and CDR2 SNTAGT come from the germline V gene. The DNA for the CDR3 is TGTGCCACCGCGGGGGGGCCCGAGGATACGCAGTATTTT. Protein sequence: CATAGGPEDTQYF.

This chain links TRBV7-2 with TRBJ2-5; 7 bases fit TRBD2. This CDR3 region has 14 residues. J was trimmed by 5 bases and V by 2 bases; bases with no gene match: 5. The germline V gene has CDR1 SGHTA and CDR2 FQGNSA. The CDR3 protein is CASSLTGEGETQYF. DNA for the CDR3: TGTGCCAGCAGCTTAACCGGGGAGGGGGAGACCCAGTACTTC.

The chain is built from TRBV6-1 and TRBJ1-2; TRBD1 is a possible D gene (6 bases). Trimming left V 5 bases short and J 4 bases short, with 8 bases between. Per the germline V gene, CDR1 is MNHNS and CDR2 is SASEGT. CDR3 size: 12 residues. CDR3 residues: CASSTTGYGYTF. As DNA, the CDR3 is TGTGCCAGCAGTACGACAGGCTATGGCTACACCTTC.

The CDR3 loop reads CASSLRTSGNTDTQYF. Here the CDR3 DNA reads TGTGCCAGCAGTCTGAGGACTAGCGGAAACACAGATACGCAGTATTTT. This chain links TRBV28 with TRBJ2-3; TRBD2 matches 10 bases. CDR3 size: 16 residues. The germline V gene has CDR1 MDHEN and CDR2 SYDVKM. Trimming cost V 5 bases and J 2 bases; bases outside gene matches: 7. The full variable domain, with the rest looked up from reference TRBV28 and TRBJ2-3, is DVKVTQSSRYLVKRTGEKVFLECVQDMDHENMFWYRQDPGLGLRLIYFSYDVKMKEKGDIPEGYSVSREKKERFSLILESASTNQTSMYLCASSLRTSGNTDTQYFGPGTRLTVL.

This rearrangement joins TRBV12-5 to TRBJ2-7, with D perhaps matching TRBD2 (5 bases). This CDR3 comprises 14 residues. The V and J ends lost 2 bases and 6 bases respectively, with 14 bases between them. CDR1 is LGHNT and CDR2 is FRNRAP in the germline V gene. CDR3 DNA sequence: TGTGCTAGTGGTTTGTATGGAGGAAGGACCGAGCAGTACTTC. Translated, it gives CASGLYGGRTEQYF.

This chain links TRBV10-1 with TRBJ2-2, with 9 bases lining up with TRBD2. After removal of 6 bases from V and 2 bases from J, the junction contained 4 bases not matched to a gene. The length of the CDR3 is 15 residues. Germline CDR1 is WNHNN and CDR2 is SYGVQD (reference sequence). The CDR3 bases are TGCGCCAGCAGATCTAGCGGGGATAACACCGGGGAGCTGTTTTTT. Translated: CASRSSGDNTGELFF.

The V call is TRBV4-1, the J call TRBJ1-1; D unresolved. The germline gives CDR1 MGHRA, CDR2 YSYEKL. The V gene lost 1 base and the J gene lost 0 bases, with 12 bases spanning the gap. The CDR3 length is 16 residues. This chain's CDR3 is CASSQVEGIMNTEAFF. The CDR3 DNA follows: TGCGCCAGCAGCCAAGTGGAGGGAATAATGAACACTGAAGCTTTCTTT.

The chain links TRBV6-9 to TRBJ2-7; 8 nucleotides match TRBD1. The CDR3 covers 12 residues. Germline V gene data show CDR1 as MNHGY and CDR2 as SVAAGI. The junction had 6 bases not matched to a gene; V was cut back by 2 bases and J by 12 bases. The CDR3 region is CASSYDRGRRYF. Here the CDR3 DNA reads TGTGCCAGCAGTTATGACAGGGGCCGACGGTACTTC.

This chain uses TRBV5-4 with TRBJ2-5; TRBD2 is a possible D gene (6 bases). With the DNA end fitting TRBJ2-7 better, the J assignment may be wrong. CDR1 is SGHNT and CDR2 is YYREEE in the germline V gene (reference sequence). The CDR3 runs to 15 residues. CDR3 nucleotides: TGTGCCAGCAGCTTGGGGGAGCGGGCTGGCGCCGAGCAGTACTTC. This sequence encodes CASSLGERAGAEQYF.

This chain connects TRBV28 to TRBJ1-6; 8 positions match TRBD1. This CDR3 spans 14 amino acids. After removal of 5 bases from V and 9 bases from J, the junction contained 6 bases not matched to a gene. Per germline, CDR1 MDHEN and CDR2 SYDVKM. The chain's CDR3 is CASSHTGGGSPLHF. CDR3 DNA: TGTGCCAGCAGTCATACAGGGGGTGGTTCACCCCTCCACTTT.

The chain combines TRBV19 with TRBJ2-5; unclear D gene. Germline V gene sequence: CDR1 LNHDA, CDR2 SQIVND (reference sequence). The CDR3 spans 13 residues. V lost 0 bases, J lost 3 bases, and 5 bases lay in between. CDR3 region: CASSIDGEETQYF. Written as DNA, the CDR3 is TGTGCCAGTAGTATAGATGGAGAAGAGACCCAGTACTTC. The whole variable domain, remainder taken from reference TRBV19 and TRBJ2-5, is DGGITQSPKYLFRKEGQNVTLSCEQNLNHDAMYWYRQDPGQGLRLIYYSQIVNDFQKGDIAEGYSVSREKKESFPLTVTSAQKNPTAFYLCASSIDGEETQYFGPGTRLLVL.

V and J are TRBV5-6 and TRBJ1-1; D uncertain. Trimming shortened V by 0 bases and J by 0 bases, and 6 bases separated the two germline ends. Germline V gene lookup returns CDR1 SGHDT and CDR2 YYEEEE. The CDR3 totals 14 residues. The CDR3 here is CASSLARMNTEAFF. Here the CDR3 DNA reads TGTGCCAGCAGCTTGGCCAGAATGAACACTGAAGCTTTCTTT.

This clone showed up just once. V gene TRBV5-1 combines with J gene TRBJ1-1; 9 bases map to TRBD1. J gave up 4 bases and V 0 bases, and 4 bases lay outside the gene matches. Germline loops: CDR1 SGHRS, CDR2 YFSETQ. This CDR3 is 15 amino acids long. The CDR3 region is CASSLDRGRGTEAFF. The CDR3 DNA sequence: TGCGCCAGCAGCTTGGACAGGGGGCGAGGCACTGAAGCTTTCTTT.

The rearrangement joins TRBV4-1 to TRBJ2-3; a possible D gene is TRBD2 (5 bases). The CDR3 totals 17 residues. The V gene lost 0 bases and the J gene lost 4 bases, with 17 bases spanning the gap. Germline V gene data show CDR1 as MGHRA and CDR2 as YSYEKL. The CDR3 DNA reads as TGCGCCAGCAGCCAAGATCGCGGCGACCCCGGGGCAGATACGCAGTATTTT. Translating gives CASSQDRGDPGADTQYF.

The J gene is TRBJ1-1, the V gene TRBV6-1; D is unclear. V was pared by 7 bases and J by 1 base, with 10 bases between. There are 13 residues in the CDR3. Germline CDR1 is MNHNS and CDR2 is SASEGT. The CDR3 sequence is CASTRLGNTEAFF. The CDR3 DNA sequence: TGTGCCAGCACTAGGCTGGGGAACACTGAAGCTTTCTTT.

The chain uses TRBV2 and TRBJ1-2; 7 bases align to TRBD1. This CDR3 has 14 residues. Trimming took 2 bases from V and 2 from J; bases not matched to a gene: 2. The V gene's germline CDR1 is SNHLY and CDR2 FYNNEI. CDR3 coding DNA: TGTGCCAGCAGTGAACAGACAGGGAACTATGGCTACACCTTC. It translates to CASSEQTGNYGYTF.

This chain connects TRBV7-9 to TRBJ1-1; 7 bases map to TRBD1. The CDR3 extends over 14 amino acids. Germline V lookup: CDR1 SEHNR, CDR2 FQNEAQ (reference sequence). The V gene end was trimmed by 3 bases and the J gene end by 1 base; junction bases not matched to a gene: 2. The CDR3 DNA reads TGTGCCAGCAGCTTTCAGGGGGAGAACACTGAAGCTTTCTTT. Its protein product is CASSFQGENTEAFF.

This chain uses TRBV7-9 with TRBJ2-7, with a tentative D call TRBD2 (7 bases). The CDR3 is 14 amino acids. Germline V CDR1 and CDR2: SEHNR, FQNEAQ (reference sequence). With 5 bases removed from V and 3 bases from J, the gap between germline ends came to 14 bases. This CDR3 is CASSPPGGLYEQYF. The CDR3 DNA is TGTGCCAGCAGCCCCCCGGGGGGCCTCTACGAGCAGTACTTC.

This clone has just a few counts. The V call is TRBV6-1, the J call TRBJ2-6; the D gene is possibly TRBD2 (6 bases). Trimming took off 3 bases at V and 2 bases at J, with 11 bases between the two ends. Germline assignment: CDR1 MNHNS and CDR2 SASEGT. The CDR3 has 16 residues. CDR3 DNA sequence: TGTGCCAGCAGTGATATGGGGGGAACTGGGGCCAACGTCCTGACTTTC. It codes for CASSDMGGTGANVLTF.

The gene calls are TRBV7-2 and TRBJ1-3; the match to TRBD1 covers 9 bases. V lost 4 bases, J lost 3 bases, and 7 bases stayed unmatched. CDR1 and CDR2 from the germline V gene are SGHTA and FQGNSA. This CDR3 has 16 residues. CDR3 DNA sequence: TGTGCCAGCAGCTGGGGACAGGGTTTAGGTGGAAACACCATATATTTT. Its translation: CASSWGQGLGGNTIYF.

The V and J genes are TRBV4-1 and TRBJ2-1; 8 positions agree with TRBD1. Germline V gene data show CDR1 as MGHRA and CDR2 as YSYEKL. Trimming removed 4 bases from V and 4 bases from J; junction bases left unmatched: 6. This CDR3 contains 15 residues. DNA for the CDR3: TGCGCCAGCAGCCGATTCCGGGACAGGTACAATGAGCAGTTCTTC. Translating it yields CASSRFRDRYNEQFF.

V usage is TRBV7-2 and J usage is TRBJ2-5, with TRBD1 identical over 8 bases. CDR1 SGHTA and CDR2 FQGNSA come from the germline V gene. V lost 2 bases and J lost 1; bases outside the gene matches: 3. The CDR3 consists of 15 residues. The CDR3 DNA reads TGTGCCAGCAGCTTACAGGGGGCGACCCAAGAGACCCAGTACTTC. This codes for CASSLQGATQETQYF.

V gene TRBV19 combines with J gene TRBJ2-7; possibly TRBD2 for D (6 bases). Trimming pared 5 bases from V and 0 bases from J, leaving 17 bases between. CDR3 length: 16 residues. The germline gives CDR1 LNHDA, CDR2 SQIVND (reference sequence). CDR3 sequence reads: CASSWSGGKSSYEQYF. As DNA, the CDR3 is TGTGCCAGTAGTTGGTCTGGCGGGAAGAGCTCCTACGAGCAGTACTTC.